The next 30 T cell receptor beta chains were all read from a single sample in a study of technical replicates of blood from a handful of donors. The data were produced by immunoSEQ multiplex PCR, yet TCRdb's version contains in-frame clones alone and is incomplete. The sample lists 60,000 to 85,000 clones; 90% to 95% were seen once. Material: T cells isolated from PBMCs. Receptors were obtained from a human donor in good health.

This chain links TRBV7-9 with TRBJ2-2; D not certain. The CDR3 is made up of 16 amino acids. V lost 5 bases to trimming and J lost 0 bases, with 13 bases between them. Germline V gene lookup returns CDR1 SEHNR and CDR2 FQNEAQ (reference sequence). CDR3 sequence: CASSGKSASNTGELFF. DNA for the CDR3: TGTGCCAGCAGCGGAAAAAGCGCCTCGAACACCGGGGAGCTGTTTTTT.

This chain joins TRBV19 and TRBJ1-5; D is ambiguous. The CDR3 has 14 amino acids. In germline, CDR1 is LNHDA, CDR2 SQIVND (reference sequence). V gave up 3 bases and J gave up 4 bases, with 10 bases separating them. Here the CDR3 reads CASSMLAGNQPQHF. The CDR3 nucleotides are TGTGCCAGTAGTATGTTAGCTGGGAATCAGCCCCAGCATTTT.

V is TRBV4-3 and J is TRBJ1-1; TRBD1 aligns across 7 bases. Germline V lookup: CDR1 LGHNA, CDR2 YSLEER. The CDR3 consists of 11 residues. J lost 10 bases, V lost 4 bases, and 3 bases had no gene match. The CDR3 spells CASSLGQVAFF. For the CDR3, the DNA is TGCGCCAGCAGCCTCGGACAGGTAGCTTTCTTT.

The rearrangement links TRBV10-1 to TRBJ2-3; maybe TRBD2 (6 bases). This CDR3 spans 14 amino acids. Germline CDR1 reads WNHNN; CDR2 reads SYGVQD (reference sequence). V lost 7 bases and J lost 2, with 13 bases in between. CDR3 nucleotide sequence: TGCGCCAGCACACCTTCTAGCGCCACAGATACGCAGTATTTT. Residues: CASTPSSATDTQYF.

The chain carries TRBV9 and TRBJ1-5; 9 nucleotides match TRBD1. Germline-derived CDR1 and CDR2 are SGDLS and YYNGEE. CDR3 length: 14 amino acids. Trimming cost V 0 bases and J 7 bases; bases outside gene matches: 2. CDR3 residues: CASSVAGQGQPQHF. CDR3 nucleotide sequence: TGTGCCAGCAGCGTAGCGGGACAGGGCCAGCCCCAGCATTTT.

The chain employs TRBV2 and TRBJ2-7; TRBD2 matches at 7 bases. The V gene end was trimmed by 1 base and the J gene end by 3 bases; junction bases not matched to a gene: 6. Germline CDR1 reads SNHLY; CDR2 reads FYNNEI. The CDR3 covers 15 residues. CDR3 in amino acids: CASSEVREIVYEQYF. CDR3 nucleotides: TGTGCCAGCAGTGAAGTGCGGGAGATCGTCTACGAGCAGTACTTC.

This clone has more than one count but fewer than ten. The chain joins TRBV30 to TRBJ1-5; 10 nucleotides line up with TRBD1. Germline CDR1 is GTSNPN and CDR2 is SVGIG (reference sequence). V trimming: 1 base; J trimming: 6 bases; junction bases outside the gene matches: 3. The CDR3 length is 14 residues. Here the CDR3 reads CAWSADRGLQPQHF. The DNA of the CDR3 is TGTGCCTGGAGTGCTGACAGGGGGCTTCAGCCCCAGCATTTT.

J is TRBJ1-2 and V is TRBV11-2; 9 nucleotides match TRBD1. Germline-derived CDR1 and CDR2 are SGHAT and FQNNGV. Trimming cost V 4 bases and J 8 bases; bases outside gene matches: 8. The CDR3 runs 14 residues. CDR3 nucleotide sequence: TGTGCCAGCAGCTCCGACAGGGGGATAGGGGGCTACACCTTC. Encoded protein: CASSSDRGIGGYTF.

This clone was found once. The rearrangement links TRBV19 to TRBJ2-1; a weak D match, TRBD2 (5 bases). The CDR3 runs 18 residues. Germline assignment: CDR1 LNHDA and CDR2 SQIVND (reference sequence). V was cut by 7 bases and J by 1 base, with 23 bases left in between. This chain's CDR3 is CASNHAPGAGGSYNEQFF. For the CDR3, the DNA is TGTGCCAGTAATCATGCTCCCGGAGCCGGAGGATCCTACAATGAGCAGTTCTTC.

DNA for the CDR3: TGTGCCAGTAGTACGGACAGAAAGACCCAGTACTTC. Amino acids: CASSTDRKTQYF. The chain links TRBV19 to TRBJ2-5; tentatively, D is TRBD1 (6 bases). Germline values: CDR1 LNHDA, CDR2 SQIVND (reference sequence). The CDR3 runs to 12 residues. V was shortened by 4 bases and J by 6 bases, with 9 bases between the two germline ends. Together with reference TRBV19 and TRBJ2-5, the CDR3 gives the full variable domain: DGGITQSPKYLFRKEGQNVTLSCEQNLNHDAMYWYRQDPGQGLRLIYYSQIVNDFQKGDIAEGYSVSREKKESFPLTVTSAQKNPTAFYLCASSTDRKTQYFGPGTRLLVL.

This chain connects TRBV5-6 to TRBJ2-7; D may be TRBD2 (6 bases). The germline CDR1 and CDR2 sequences are SGHDT and YYEEEE. CDR3 length: 15 residues. V gave up 4 bases and J gave up 4 bases, with 18 bases separating them. The CDR3 region is CASSLNGREIYEQYF. The CDR3 nucleotides read TGTGCCAGCAGCCTTAACGGGAGAGAGATTTACGAGCAGTACTTC.

The gene calls are TRBV25-1 and TRBJ2-5; weak D call: TRBD2 (7 bases). Trimming removed 1 base at V and 5 bases at J, with 14 bases between. Per germline, CDR1 MGHDK and CDR2 SYGVNS. The CDR3 totals 15 residues. The CDR3: CASSEFVGGGETQYF. The DNA of the CDR3 is TGTGCCAGCAGTGAATTTGTGGGAGGGGGGGAGACCCAGTACTTC.

The chain recombines TRBV4-1 with TRBJ1-2; D unresolved. CDR1 and CDR2 (germline): MGHRA, YSYEKL. V was shortened by 0 bases and J by 7 bases, with 9 bases between the two germline ends. This CDR3 has 13 residues. CDR3 in amino acids: CASSQDEAAGYTF. In DNA, the CDR3 is TGCGCCAGCAGCCAAGATGAGGCAGCTGGCTACACCTTC.

The chain joins TRBV6-5 to TRBJ1-1, with a tentative D call TRBD1 (5 bases). Germline V gene lookup returns CDR1 MNHEY and CDR2 SVGAGI. Trimming removed 5 bases from V and 0 bases from J, with 13 bases in between. This CDR3 comprises 15 residues. As DNA, the CDR3 is TGTGCCAGCAGTGGAAGGACACAAATGAACACTGAAGCTTTCTTT. It specifies CASSGRTQMNTEAFF.

This clone was detected a few times. The chain links TRBV19 to TRBJ1-5; weak D call: TRBD1 (6 bases). Germline CDR1 LNHDA, CDR2 SQIVND (reference sequence). V lost 3 bases, J lost 4 bases, and 10 bases lay in between. The CDR3 contains 14 residues. The CDR3 bases are TGTGCCAGTAGTATTTCGCAGGGGAATCAGCCCCAGCATTTT. Protein product: CASSISQGNQPQHF.

This chain joins TRBV5-4 and TRBJ2-5; 7 positions agree with TRBD1. V was clipped by 3 bases and J by 2 bases; unmatched bases: 7. CDR1 and CDR2 from the germline V gene are SGHNT and YYREEE (reference sequence). The CDR3 totals 15 residues. The CDR3 bases are TGTGCCAGCAGCTCCTTACAGGGGCCGCAAGAGACCCAGTACTTC. It specifies CASSSLQGPQETQYF. Full variable domain (rest looked up from reference TRBV5-4 and TRBJ2-5): ETGVTQSPTHLIKTRGQQVTLRCSSQSGHNTVSWYQQALGQGPQFIFQYYREEENGRGNFPPRFSGLQFPNYSSELNVNALELDDSALYLCASSSLQGPQETQYFGPGTRLLVL.

This rearrangement joins TRBV5-1 to TRBJ2-3, with D perhaps matching TRBD1 (6 bases). The germline CDR1 and CDR2 sequences are SGHRS and YFSETQ. This CDR3 comprises 14 residues. V gave up 2 bases and J gave up 8 bases, with 15 bases separating them. CDR3 amino acids: CASSLDTTGLTQYF. CDR3 nucleotides: TGCGCCAGCAGCTTAGATACGACAGGCCTTACGCAGTATTTT.

This chain connects TRBV7-6 to TRBJ1-5; D not certain. V was pared by 0 bases and J by 4 bases, with 4 bases between. Germline V gene data show CDR1 as SGHVS and CDR2 as FNYEAQ. This CDR3 contains 13 residues. Here the CDR3 DNA reads TGTGCCAGCAGCTTAGCCCTAAATCAGCCCCAGCATTTT. It translates to CASSLALNQPQHF.

The rearrangement uses TRBV7-3 and TRBJ2-3; tentative D call: TRBD1 (6 bases). The germline V and J ends were trimmed by 1 base and 3 bases, with 11 bases remaining between them. CDR3 length: 15 amino acids. The germline V gene has CDR1 SGHTA and CDR2 FQGTGA. This CDR3 reads CASSLMAGTTDTQYF. CDR3 nucleotide sequence: TGTGCCAGCAGCTTAATGGCAGGGACAACAGATACGCAGTATTTT.

This chain joins TRBV5-4 and TRBJ2-1; 11 bases are a match to TRBD2. CDR3 length equals 16 residues. CDR1 SGHNT and CDR2 YYREEE come from the germline V gene (reference sequence). Trimming removed 3 bases from V and 3 bases from J; junction bases left unmatched: 5. The CDR3 loop is CASSSNSGRDYNEQFF. CDR3 coding DNA: TGTGCCAGCAGCTCGAATAGCGGGAGGGACTACAATGAGCAGTTCTTC.

This chain uses TRBV30 with TRBJ1-2; 9 bases are a match to TRBD1. V lost 2 bases, J lost 2 bases, and 6 bases stayed unmatched. Germline values: CDR1 GTSNPN, CDR2 SVGIG (reference sequence). The CDR3 spans 15 residues. The CDR3 is CAWSFGDRVNYGYTF. The CDR3 coding sequence is TGTGCCTGGAGTTTCGGGGACAGGGTAAACTATGGCTACACCTTC. The full variable domain, in which reference TRBV30 and TRBJ1-2 provide the parts outside the CDR3, is SQTIHQWPATLVQPVGSPLSLECTVEGTSNPNLYWYRQAAGRGLQLLFYSVGIGQISSEVPQNLSASRPQDRQFILSSKKLLLSDSGFYLCAWSFGDRVNYGYTFGSGTRLTVV.

This chain connects TRBV27 to TRBJ2-1; D might be TRBD1 (5 bases). Looked up from germline, CDR1 is MNHEY and CDR2 is SMNVEV (reference sequence). This CDR3 spans 13 amino acids. Trimming stripped 0 bases from V and 9 bases from J, with 9 bases between. In nucleotides, the CDR3 is TGTGCCAGCAGTTTATCGGGTGGGGCTGAGCAGTTCTTC. It codes for CASSLSGGAEQFF.

This chain links TRBV7-2 with TRBJ2-3, with 11 bases lining up with TRBD1. The germline CDR1 and CDR2 sequences are SGHTA and FQGNSA. This CDR3 contains 16 residues. After removal of 5 bases from V and 6 bases from J, the junction contained 10 bases not matched to a gene. The DNA of the CDR3 is TGTGCCAGCAGCGATACCGGGACAGGGGGTCTCGATACGCAGTATTTT. It encodes CASSDTGTGGLDTQYF.

V and J are TRBV7-3 and TRBJ2-7, with 8 positions matching TRBD2. V was pared by 2 bases and J by 0 bases, with 3 bases of the junction left unmatched. Germline assignment: CDR1 SGHTA and CDR2 FQGTGA. This CDR3 is 15 amino acids long. The CDR3 sequence is CASSLSSGSSYEQYF. CDR3 DNA: TGTGCCAGCAGCTTATCAAGCGGGAGCTCCTACGAGCAGTACTTC.

The J gene is TRBJ2-1, the V gene TRBV28; possible D gene TRBD1, 6 bases. CDR1 and CDR2 (germline): MDHEN, SYDVKM. This CDR3 has 14 residues. Trimming pared 4 bases from V and 6 bases from J, leaving 13 bases between. The CDR3 sequence is CASSSHRDRNEQFF. CDR3 bases: TGTGCCAGCAGTTCCCACAGGGACCGCAATGAGCAGTTCTTC.

The rearrangement uses TRBV4-2 and TRBJ2-1, with 11 positions matching TRBD2. This CDR3 is 17 amino acids long. The V gene's germline CDR1 is LGHNA and CDR2 YNFKEQ. After removal of 1 base from V and 2 bases from J, the junction contained 4 bases not matched to a gene. The CDR3 reads CASSQATSGIPYNEQFF. The CDR3 DNA is TGTGCCAGCAGCCAAGCGACTAGCGGGATCCCCTACAATGAGCAGTTCTTC.

The table lists this clone with a few counts. The chain links TRBV6-1 to TRBJ2-3; 9 bases align to TRBD2. Trimming cost V 6 bases and J 4 bases; bases outside gene matches: 5. Germline V gene lookup returns CDR1 MNHNS and CDR2 SASEGT. The CDR3 is 14 residues long. CDR3 amino acids: CASRVAGEADTQYF. The CDR3 DNA is TGTGCCAGCAGAGTAGCGGGAGAGGCAGATACGCAGTATTTT.

This sequence joins TRBV9 and TRBJ2-2; 11 bases are a match to TRBD1. The germline V gene has CDR1 SGDLS and CDR2 YYNGEE. The CDR3 extends over 15 amino acids. Trimming at V came to 3 bases and at J to 7 bases, leaving 5 bases not matched to a gene. DNA for the CDR3: TGTGCCAGCAGCGAGGGGACAGGGGGGATCGGGGAGCTGTTTTTT. It encodes CASSEGTGGIGELFF.

V is TRBV5-6 and J is TRBJ2-1; D not resolved. The CDR3 has 15 amino acids. With 2 bases removed from V and 6 bases from J, the gap between germline ends came to 15 bases. Germline-derived CDR1 and CDR2 are SGHDT and YYEEEE. CDR3 bases: TGTGCCAGCAGCTTAGCCCGCGGCCAACTCAATGAGCAGTTCTTC. Amino acid sequence: CASSLARGQLNEQFF. The variable domain in full, with the rest retrieved from reference TRBV5-6 and TRBJ2-1, is DAGVTQSPTHLIKTRGQQVTLRCSPKSGHDTVSWYQQALGQGPQFIFQYYEEEERQRGNFPDRFSGHQFPNYSSELNVNALLLGDSALYLCASSLARGQLNEQFFGPGTRLTVL.

This clone appeared once. The chain is built from TRBV4-1 and TRBJ2-3; D unclear. V was pared by 4 bases and J by 6 bases, with 8 bases between. This CDR3 spans 12 amino acids. Germline lookup yields CDR1 MGHRA and CDR2 YSYEKL. CDR3 sequence reads: CASSPNLDTQYF. Written as DNA, the CDR3 is TGCGCCAGCAGCCCCAATTTGGATACGCAGTATTTT.